The 25 T cell receptor beta chains listed next were all sequenced from one sample in a study of shared clonotypes between healthy human individuals. The repertoire was sequenced with immunoSEQ multiplex PCR; TCRdb's copy has only in-frame clones and lacks some. The repertoire consists of fewer than 2.5 million clones, with 80% to 95% occurring once and the leading ten covering approximately 0.36%. Sequenced sample: naive CD4+ T cells from PBMCs. Subset of the sample: CD45RA+ positively selected. Source of these receptors: a man aged 18 to 30 in good health. Some clones in this sample may be carry-over from other donors' samples.

This clone was recorded once. The rearrangement uses TRBV23-1 and TRBJ2-7; D is unclear. TRBV23-1 qualifies as an ORF whose function is uncertain. CDR3 length: 14 amino acids. The germline V and J ends were trimmed by 4 bases and 2 bases, with 12 bases remaining between them. The CDR3 region has the DNA TGCGCCAGCAGTCTGTGTCTCTGCCCCTACGAGCAGTACTTC. Translated: CASSLCLCPYEQYF.

The J gene is TRBJ2-3, the V gene TRBV6-4; the match to TRBD2 covers 9 bases. V was clipped by 3 bases and J by 0 bases; unmatched bases: 10. CDR1 MRHNA and CDR2 SNTAGT come from the germline V gene. This CDR3 has 18 amino acids. CDR3 region: CASSEDSGSAPSTDTQYF. CDR3 DNA: TGTGCCAGCAGTGAGGATAGCGGGAGTGCTCCTAGCACAGATACGCAGTATTTT.

The chain has TRBV6-5 and TRBJ1-1; 7 positions agree with TRBD1. CDR3 length: 14 residues. V was clipped by 6 bases and J by 4 bases; unmatched bases: 8. The germline CDR1 and CDR2 sequences are MNHEY and SVGAGI. The CDR3 DNA reads as TGTGCCAGCAGCGCTTGGGCAGGGGGCACTGAAGCTTTCTTT. Its protein is CASSAWAGGTEAFF.

The chain employs TRBV10-3 and TRBJ2-1; D is undetermined. Between the trimmed V and J ends, which lost 5 bases and 8 bases, there was a span of 13 bases. CDR3 length: 13 amino acids. The germline CDR1 and CDR2 sequences are ENHRY and SYGVKD. The CDR3 nucleotides are TGTGCCATCAGTTCAGATCCCGGAGATGAGCAGTTCTTC. Its translation: CAISSDPGDEQFF.

This clone was picked up a small number of times. Other DNA sequences in the sample encode the same CDR3. This chain connects TRBV7-2 to TRBJ2-1; 9 bases map to TRBD1. Germline CDR1 and CDR2: SGHTA and FQGNSA. The CDR3 is 13 amino acids. J lost 6 bases, V lost 4 bases, and 1 base had no gene match. The DNA for the CDR3 is TGTGCCAGCAGCTCGGGACAGGGCAATGAGCAGTTCTTC. Protein sequence: CASSSGQGNEQFF. The whole variable domain, filled in from reference TRBV7-2 and TRBJ2-1, reads GAGVSQSPSNKVTEKGKDVELRCDPISGHTALYWYRQSLGQGLEFLIYFQGNSAPDKSGLPSDRFSAERTGGSVSTLTIQRTQQEDSAVYLCASSSGQGNEQFFGPGTRLTVL.

The rearrangement joins TRBV6-6 to TRBJ1-1; D may be TRBD1 (6 bases). V was trimmed by 2 bases and J by 4 bases, leaving 8 bases between them. The CDR3 extends over 13 amino acids. The germline gives CDR1 MNHNY, CDR2 SVGAGI (reference sequence). The CDR3 loop reads CASSYRQATEAFF. CDR3 sequence (DNA): TGTGCCAGCAGTTACCGACAGGCCACTGAAGCTTTCTTT.

J is TRBJ1-1 and V is TRBV13; D perhaps matches TRBD1 (6 bases). V was trimmed by 5 bases and J by 1 base, leaving 17 bases between them. The CDR3 consists of 16 residues. Germline CDR1 is PRHDT and CDR2 is FYEKMQ (reference sequence). CDR3 sequence: CASSAPNRVRNTEAFF. The CDR3 DNA follows: TGTGCCAGCAGCGCGCCTAACAGGGTAAGGAACACTGAAGCTTTCTTT.

This clone was picked up one time. The chain has TRBV29-1 and TRBJ1-2; maybe TRBD1 (5 bases). In germline, CDR1 is SQVTM, CDR2 ANQGSEA. V was clipped by 4 bases and J by 2 bases, with 17 bases between them. The CDR3 consists of 15 residues. This chain's CDR3 is CSVGGAGKNNYGYTF. The CDR3 nucleotides read TGCAGCGTTGGAGGGGCAGGGAAGAACAACTATGGCTACACCTTC.

This chain joins TRBV19 and TRBJ2-3; the D call may be TRBD1 or TRBD2 (5 bases each). The CDR3 totals 14 residues. Trimming removed 4 bases at V and 7 bases at J, with 15 bases between. Germline V gene data show CDR1 as LNHDA and CDR2 as SQIVND (reference sequence). The CDR3 nucleotides are TGTGCCAGTAGTACCGGGACCCTGGGAAATACGCAGTATTTT. This sequence encodes CASSTGTLGNTQYF.

This clone was counted a single time. This rearrangement joins TRBV15 to TRBJ1-2, with a possible D match to TRBD1 (5 bases). The germline V and J ends were trimmed by 0 bases and 4 bases, with 12 bases remaining between them. The germline CDR1 and CDR2 sequences are LNHNV and YYDKDF (reference sequence). CDR3 length: 15 residues. This CDR3 reads CATSRERGLGYGYTF. The CDR3 DNA reads as TGTGCCACCAGCAGAGAACGGGGCCTTGGCTATGGCTACACCTTC.

V and J are TRBV10-2 and TRBJ2-5; the match to TRBD2 covers 7 bases. The CDR3 has 15 residues. The germline gives CDR1 WSHSY, CDR2 SAAADI. With 8 bases clipped from V and 0 bases from J, the junction kept 9 bases outside the gene matches. The CDR3 sequence: CASASASGYQETQYF. The CDR3 nucleotides are TGCGCCAGCGCGTCGGCTAGCGGATACCAAGAGACCCAGTACTTC.

The chain is built from TRBV7-3 and TRBJ2-1; 11 bases map to TRBD2. The CDR3 covers 17 residues. Germline loops: CDR1 SGHTA, CDR2 FQGTGA. J lost 6 bases, V lost 1 base, and 8 bases had no gene match. In nucleotides, the CDR3 is TGTGCCAGCAGCTTAAGGGCGGCTAGCGGGAGGCCCAATGAGCAGTTCTTC. It is translated as CASSLRAASGRPNEQFF.

The chain carries TRBV10-3 and TRBJ1-3; D not certain. The CDR3 is 16 amino acids. V lost 6 bases to trimming and J lost 0 bases, with 15 bases between them. From germline, CDR1 is ENHRY and CDR2 SYGVKD. CDR3 coding DNA: TGTGCCATCAGCGCTGGACCGCCGACCTCTGGAAACACCATATATTTT. This codes for CAISAGPPTSGNTIYF.

In its sample, this clone was seen a few times. Additional DNA sequences in this sample encode the identical CDR3. The rearrangement links TRBV5-1 to TRBJ1-5; tentatively, D is TRBD1 (5 bases). The germline V gene encodes CDR1 SGHRS and CDR2 YFSETQ. The ends were cut back, 4 bases at V and 4 bases at J, with 12 bases in the middle. This CDR3 is built from 14 residues. The CDR3 DNA reads TGCGCCAGCAGCCCAGGGACGGGGAATCAGCCCCAGCATTTT. Amino acid sequence: CASSPGTGNQPQHF.

This clone was seen a single time. This chain joins TRBV6-4 and TRBJ2-1, with D maybe TRBD1 (6 bases). Looked up from germline, CDR1 is MRHNA and CDR2 is SNTAGT. The CDR3 is 16 amino acids. Between the trimmed V and J ends, which lost 1 base and 2 bases, there was a span of 12 bases. The CDR3 protein is CASSDLQGRTYNEQFF. The CDR3 DNA sequence: TGTGCCAGCAGTGACTTACAGGGTAGGACCTACAATGAGCAGTTCTTC.

The CDR3 region is CASSSPQAAGRGTQYF. In DNA form, the CDR3 reads TGTGCCAGCAGCTCGCCCCAGGCAGCGGGAAGGGGTACCCAGTACTTC. The V gene is TRBV7-9, the J gene TRBJ2-5, with 7 bases matching TRBD2. V was pared by 4 bases and J by 8 bases, with 16 bases of the junction left unmatched. Germline assignment: CDR1 SEHNR and CDR2 FQNEAQ (reference sequence). This CDR3 has 16 residues.

The chain carries TRBV4-2 and TRBJ2-1; TRBD2 agrees at 10 bases. The trim removed 2 bases at V and 5 bases at J, leaving 3 bases unmatched. The CDR3 spans 15 residues. Germline V gene lookup returns CDR1 LGHNA and CDR2 YNFKEQ. As DNA, the CDR3 is TGTGCCAGCAGCCAACTAGCGGGAGCAAACAATGAGCAGTTCTTC. The encoded protein is CASSQLAGANNEQFF.

This clone appeared a single time. The chain combines TRBV6-1 with TRBJ2-1, with 14 bases lining up with TRBD2. Losses at the gene ends were 5 bases for V and 9 bases for J; bases not matched to a gene: 6. Germline V gives CDR1 MNHNS, CDR2 SASEGT. This CDR3 region has 15 residues. CDR3 loop: CASSLTSGRAGEQFF. The CDR3, as DNA: TGTGCCAGCAGTCTGACTAGCGGGAGGGCGGGTGAGCAGTTCTTC.

The count of this clone is one. The chain recombines TRBV4-2 with TRBJ2-1; D might be TRBD1 (5 bases). The CDR3 contains 16 residues. Germline values: CDR1 LGHNA, CDR2 YNFKEQ. Trimming stripped 8 bases from V and 5 bases from J, with 22 bases between. The CDR3 coding sequence is TGTGCCAGCGCGCAAGGTGGGGCCTCTGGGGACAATGAGCAGTTCTTC. It encodes CASAQGGASGDNEQFF.

J is TRBJ2-2 and V is TRBV18; tentative D call: TRBD1 (6 bases). Germline V lookup: CDR1 KGHSH, CDR2 LQKENI. The CDR3 contains 16 residues. The ends were cut back, 2 bases at V and 4 bases at J, with 14 bases in the middle. CDR3 in amino acids: CASSPMGAPGTGELFF. The CDR3 coding sequence is TGTGCCAGCTCACCAATGGGGGCGCCGGGCACCGGGGAGCTGTTTTTT.

In this sample, this clone turned up a few times. V gene TRBV18 combines with J gene TRBJ1-5; 8 bases align to TRBD1. The CDR3 totals 17 residues. The V and J ends lost 0 bases and 7 bases, in that order; junction bases with no gene match: 11. Germline CDR1 KGHSH, CDR2 LQKENI. The CDR3 DNA follows: TGTGCCAGCTCACCACCCACTGGACAGGGTCGTAGCCAGCCCCAGCATTTT. This gives the protein CASSPPTGQGRSQPQHF.

The chain couples TRBV30 to TRBJ1-3; no clear D. V was clipped by 2 bases and J by 8 bases, with 7 bases between them. This CDR3 has 11 amino acids. The germline V gene has CDR1 GTSNPN and CDR2 SVGIG (reference sequence). The CDR3 spells CAWSSLDTIYF. The CDR3 bases are TGTGCCTGGAGTAGTCTGGACACCATATATTTT.

The chain couples TRBV2 to TRBJ2-2; 12 bases align to TRBD2. Germline V lookup: CDR1 SNHLY, CDR2 FYNNEI. V shed 6 bases, J shed 6 bases, and the junction held 5 bases outside the gene matches. The CDR3 extends over 15 amino acids. Here the CDR3 reads CASRRPSGRAGELFF. The CDR3 DNA follows: TGTGCCAGCAGGAGACCTAGCGGGAGGGCCGGGGAGCTGTTTTTT. The full variable domain, its missing parts supplied by reference TRBV2 and TRBJ2-2, is EPEVTQTPSHQVTQMGQEVILRCVPISNHLYFYWYRQILGQKVEFLVSFYNNEISEKSEIFDDQFSVERPDGSNFTLKIRSTKLEDSAMYFCASRRPSGRAGELFFGEGSRLTVL.

The gene calls are TRBV7-9 and TRBJ2-3; D not resolved. The CDR3 consists of 14 residues. Deletions cut 4 bases from V and 2 bases from J, with 10 bases between. CDR1 and CDR2 (germline): SEHNR, FQNEAQ (reference sequence). The CDR3 nucleotides are TGTGCCAGCAGCTCACGGCGGCACACAGATACGCAGTATTTT. Amino acid sequence: CASSSRRHTDTQYF.

Comments on this clone: This CDR3 is also generated by other DNA sequences in the sample. V is TRBV7-3 and J is TRBJ2-5, with TRBD2 matching 11 bases. The junction had 10 bases not matched to a gene; V was cut back by 2 bases and J by 5 bases. Germline V gene lookup returns CDR1 SGHTA and CDR2 FQGTGA. The CDR3 spans 17 residues. Here the CDR3 reads CASSLGVSGRAGETQYF. For the CDR3, the DNA is TGTGCCAGCAGCTTAGGGGTTAGCGGGAGGGCCGGGGAGACCCAGTACTTC.